This T cell receptor (beta chain) was profiled in a study of blood T cells in healthy people across ages. Study-level findings and limits: PBMCs that were unsorted prevented a conclusive naive versus antigen-experienced comparison. Long-lived donors carried more naive CD4+ cells and greater diversity than aged donors.

As regards this clonotype: No antigen is known for it.

Germline V gene lookup returns CDR1 LNHNV and CDR2 YYDKDF (reference sequence). This CDR3 is 16 amino acids long. V was pared by 4 bases and J by 7 bases, with 12 bases of the junction left unmatched. Primed by a sample-barcoded 5' primer and a J-beta primer mix, a second PCR proceeded for about 7 to 11 cycles. Each cDNA molecule was tagged by a template-switch adaptor that had 12 random nucleotides. TCRdb called the 5' RACE reads again in MiXCR, with one record for every CDR3 protein. The sample consists of roughly 1,700,000 distinct CDR3 sequences, 28% of them appearing once. V gene TRBV15 combines with J gene TRBJ2-2; 7 nucleotides match TRBD2. The sample comprised blood. The receptor was derived from a woman in her thirties in good health. CDR3 sequence reads: CATSNRGGGGGGELFF. The CDR3 coding sequence is TGTGCCACCAGCAATCGAGGAGGCGGGGGAGGCGGGGAGCTGTTTTTT. Supplemented by reference TRBV15 and TRBJ2-2, the full variable domain reads DAMVIQNPRYQVTQFGKPVTLSCSQTLNHNVMYWYQQKSSQAPKLLFHYYDKDFNNEADTPDNFQSRRPNTSFCFLDIRSPGLGDTAMYLCATSNRGGGGGGELFFGEGSRLTVL.